These 15 T cell receptor beta chains share one sample of origin, sequenced in a study of cytomegalovirus exposure and HLA in healthy donors. PCR primers comprised 60 Vbeta and 13 Jbeta primers. Profiled with immunoSEQ multiplex PCR; TCRdb holds only in-frame clones, not every one. The data show about 190,000 clones, with 65% to 85% seen just once and about 5.6% held by the top ten. Source material: PBMCs. These receptors were obtained from a woman between 25 and 40 years old in good health and CMV-seropositive.

The V gene is TRBV27, the J gene TRBJ1-5; D unclear. The CDR3 covers 13 residues. Trimming stripped 4 bases from V and 4 bases from J, with 8 bases between. Germline V lookup: CDR1 MNHEY, CDR2 SMNVEV (reference sequence). CDR3 in amino acids: CASSSGINQPQHF. For the CDR3, the DNA is TGTGCCAGCAGTTCCGGGATTAATCAGCCCCAGCATTTT.

The rearrangement links TRBV28 to TRBJ2-7; 9 nucleotides agree with TRBD1. V dropped 8 bases and J dropped 5; count of bases not matched to a gene: 4. This CDR3 has 12 residues. Germline CDR1 reads MDHEN; CDR2 reads SYDVKM. The CDR3 spells CASDDRGDEQYF. CDR3 DNA: TGTGCCAGCGACGACAGGGGGGACGAGCAGTACTTC. Together with reference TRBV28 and TRBJ2-7, the CDR3 gives the full variable domain: DVKVTQSSRYLVKRTGEKVFLECVQDMDHENMFWYRQDPGLGLRLIYFSYDVKMKEKGDIPEGYSVSREKKERFSLILESASTNQTSMYLCASDDRGDEQYFGPGTRLTVT.

This clone has only a few counts. The chain links TRBV25-1 to TRBJ1-1, with 8 bases identical to TRBD1. V dropped 6 bases and J dropped 4; count of bases not matched to a gene: 4. The CDR3 consists of 13 residues. Germline CDR1 MGHDK, CDR2 SYGVNS. CDR3 loop: CASRDRESTEAFF. DNA of the CDR3: TGTGCCAGCAGGGACAGGGAATCCACTGAAGCTTTCTTT.

CDR3 sequence reads: CASSLREVRMARTEAFF. CDR3 coding DNA: TGTGCCAGCAGCTTACGGGAAGTGCGCATGGCTCGGACTGAAGCTTTCTTT. The rearrangement uses TRBV5-6 and TRBJ1-1; D gene ambiguous. Germline-derived CDR1 and CDR2 are SGHDT and YYEEEE. With 2 bases removed from V and 5 bases from J, the gap between germline ends came to 22 bases. CDR3 length equals 17 residues.

This chain connects TRBV11-2 to TRBJ2-5; a possible D gene is TRBD2 (6 bases). The germline CDR1 and CDR2 sequences are SGHAT and FQNNGV. V lost 5 bases to trimming and J lost 8 bases, with 9 bases between them. The CDR3 contains 11 residues. CDR3 nucleotides: TGTGCCAGCAGCCCGGGGGACACCCAGTACTTC. Translated, it gives CASSPGDTQYF.

The rearrangement uses TRBV6-5 and TRBJ1-3; D unresolved. The V gene's germline CDR1 is MNHEY and CDR2 SVGAGI. This CDR3 has 13 residues. V gave up 6 bases and J gave up 3 bases, with 9 bases separating them. The CDR3 protein is CASRSSLGNTIYF. The CDR3 DNA reads TGTGCCAGCAGATCTTCACTTGGAAACACCATATATTTT.

The chain combines TRBV28 with TRBJ1-5; no definite D call. Between the trimmed V and J ends, which lost 7 bases and 7 bases, there was a span of 5 bases. Looked up from germline, CDR1 is MDHEN and CDR2 is SYDVKM. This CDR3 contains 10 residues. The CDR3 region is CASNRQPQHF. The DNA of the CDR3 is TGTGCCAGCAACCGGCAGCCCCAGCATTTT.

This clone has a count of ten or more. The V gene is TRBV7-2, the J gene TRBJ2-3, with 7 bases aligning to TRBD2. CDR3 length: 16 amino acids. With V trimmed by 4 bases and J by 6 bases, 13 bases remained unmatched. CDR1 SGHTA and CDR2 FQGNSA come from the germline V gene. CDR3 DNA: TGTGCCAGCAGCTCCTTCCCGGGGGGTGCGAAGGATACGCAGTATTTT. Translated, it gives CASSSFPGGAKDTQYF.

The chain joins TRBV6-6 to TRBJ1-5; D possibly corresponds to TRBD1 (5 bases). The CDR3 sequence is 14 residues long. V lost 7 bases to trimming and J lost 3 bases, with 13 bases between them. The germline gives CDR1 MNHNY, CDR2 SVGAGI (reference sequence). CDR3 nucleotides: TGTGCCAGCACGATCGGGGGTAACAATCAGCCCCAGCATTTT. Amino acids: CASTIGGNNQPQHF.

This clone has more than one count but fewer than ten. A junction end diverges from the germline sequence, so it may reflect a read error. Other DNA sequences in this sample translate to the same CDR3. The V gene is TRBV5-6, the J gene TRBJ2-5; TRBD2 is a possible D gene (5 bases). The CDR3 extends over 15 amino acids. Germline V lookup: CDR1 SGHDT, CDR2 YYEEEE. As DNA, the CDR3 is TGTGCCAGCAGCTTGGAAGGGCTAGCCCAAGAGACTCAGTACTTC. Translating it yields CASSLEGLAQETQYF.

The genes are TRBV5-6 and TRBJ1-5; D is possibly TRBD1 (5 bases). V lost 1 base and J 0 bases, leaving 11 bases between the germline ends. This CDR3 is built from 16 residues. Germline-derived CDR1 and CDR2 are SGHDT and YYEEEE. The CDR3 coding sequence is TGTGCCAGCAGCTTGCAGGGCGCTTATAGCAATCAGCCCCAGCATTTT. Translation gives CASSLQGAYSNQPQHF.

The chain recombines TRBV2 with TRBJ1-5; D gene unclear. Germline assignment: CDR1 SNHLY and CDR2 FYNNEI. Trimming shortened V by 5 bases and J by 0 bases, and 5 bases separated the two germline ends. This CDR3 contains 13 residues. In DNA form, the CDR3 reads TGTGCCAGCAGTCCCTCTAGCAATCAGCCCCAGCATTTT. Translated: CASSPSSNQPQHF.

J is TRBJ2-7 and V is TRBV6-1, with a possible D match to TRBD2 (6 bases). The CDR3 sequence is 15 residues long. The germline V and J ends were trimmed by 4 bases and 4 bases, with 17 bases remaining between them. From germline, CDR1 is MNHNS and CDR2 SASEGT. The CDR3 bases are TGTGCCAGCAGTGTCGGCGGGGCCCGGTTATACGAGCAGTACTTC. Residues: CASSVGGARLYEQYF.

This clone was seen a single time. The chain combines TRBV6-5 with TRBJ1-3; D is perhaps TRBD1 (6 bases). The CDR3 has 14 residues. The germline V gene encodes CDR1 MNHEY and CDR2 SVGAGI. The ends were cut back, 5 bases at V and 1 base at J, with 9 bases in the middle. CDR3 amino acids: CASSDRLSGNTIYF. The CDR3, as DNA: TGTGCCAGCAGTGACAGGCTATCTGGAAACACCATATATTTT.

The gene calls are TRBV2 and TRBJ2-5; the match to TRBD2 covers 9 bases. This CDR3 contains 19 residues. Germline loops: CDR1 SNHLY, CDR2 FYNNEI. V lost 11 bases to trimming and J lost 4 bases; unmatched junction nucleotides: 26. CDR3 in amino acids: CAPEGTSRSSLRTGETQYF. The CDR3 coding sequence is TGTGCCCCCGAGGGGACTAGCCGCTCCTCGCTCCGAACCGGAGAGACCCAGTACTTC.